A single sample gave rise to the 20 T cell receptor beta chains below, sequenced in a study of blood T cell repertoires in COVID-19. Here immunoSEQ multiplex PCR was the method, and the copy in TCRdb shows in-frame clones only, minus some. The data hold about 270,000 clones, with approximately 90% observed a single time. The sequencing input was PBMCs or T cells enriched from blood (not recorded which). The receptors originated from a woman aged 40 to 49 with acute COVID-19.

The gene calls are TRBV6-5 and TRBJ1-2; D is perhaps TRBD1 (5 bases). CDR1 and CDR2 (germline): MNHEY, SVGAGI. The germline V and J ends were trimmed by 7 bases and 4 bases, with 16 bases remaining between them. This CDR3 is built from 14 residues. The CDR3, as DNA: TGTGCCAGCATCGGGGGGGGGTTAACCTATGGCTACACCTTC. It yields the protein CASIGGGLTYGYTF.

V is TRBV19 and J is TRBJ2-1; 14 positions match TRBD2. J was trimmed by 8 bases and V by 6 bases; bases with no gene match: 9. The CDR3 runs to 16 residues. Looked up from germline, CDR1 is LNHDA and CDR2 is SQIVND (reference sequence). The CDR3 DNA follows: TGTGCCAGTAGGGGGACTAGCGGGAGAGGGGAGGATGAGCAGTTCTTC. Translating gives CASRGTSGRGEDEQFF.

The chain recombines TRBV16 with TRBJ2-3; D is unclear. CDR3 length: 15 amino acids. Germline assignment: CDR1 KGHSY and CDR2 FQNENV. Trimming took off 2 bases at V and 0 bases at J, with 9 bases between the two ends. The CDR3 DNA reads TGTGCCAGCAGCCAAACCCCTCAGAGCACAGATACGCAGTATTTT. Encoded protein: CASSQTPQSTDTQYF. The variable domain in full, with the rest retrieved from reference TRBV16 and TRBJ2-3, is GEEVAQTPKHLVRGEGQKAKLYCAPIKGHSYVFWYQQVLKNEFKFLISFQNENVFDETGMPKERFSAKCLPNSPCSLEIQATKLEDSAVYFCASSQTPQSTDTQYFGPGTRLTVL.

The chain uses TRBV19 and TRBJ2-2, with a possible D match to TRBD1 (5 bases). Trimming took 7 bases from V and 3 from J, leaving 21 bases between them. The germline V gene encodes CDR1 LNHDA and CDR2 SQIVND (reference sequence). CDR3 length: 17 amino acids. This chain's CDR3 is CASNGWTKGRYTGELFF. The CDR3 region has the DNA TGTGCCAGTAATGGTTGGACCAAGGGGCGGTACACCGGGGAGCTGTTTTTT.

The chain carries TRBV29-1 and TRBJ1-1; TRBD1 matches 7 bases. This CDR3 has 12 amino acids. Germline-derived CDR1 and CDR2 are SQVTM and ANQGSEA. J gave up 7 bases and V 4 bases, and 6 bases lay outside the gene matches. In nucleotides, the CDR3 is TGCAGCGTTGCCCCGGGACAGATTGAAGCTTTCTTT. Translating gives CSVAPGQIEAFF.

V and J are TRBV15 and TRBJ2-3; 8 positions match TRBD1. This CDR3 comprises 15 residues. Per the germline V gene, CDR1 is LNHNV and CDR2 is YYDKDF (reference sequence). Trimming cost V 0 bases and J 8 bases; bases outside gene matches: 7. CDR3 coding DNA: TGTGCCACCAGCAGAGATCGGCAGGGGGCGAGTACGCAGTATTTT. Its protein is CATSRDRQGASTQYF.

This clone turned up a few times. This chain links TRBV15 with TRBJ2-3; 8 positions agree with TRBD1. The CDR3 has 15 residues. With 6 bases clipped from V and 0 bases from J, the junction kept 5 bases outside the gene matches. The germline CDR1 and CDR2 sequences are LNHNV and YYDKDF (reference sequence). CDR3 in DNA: TGTGCCACCAGTGACAGGGGCCAGAGCACAGATACGCAGTATTTT. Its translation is CATSDRGQSTDTQYF.

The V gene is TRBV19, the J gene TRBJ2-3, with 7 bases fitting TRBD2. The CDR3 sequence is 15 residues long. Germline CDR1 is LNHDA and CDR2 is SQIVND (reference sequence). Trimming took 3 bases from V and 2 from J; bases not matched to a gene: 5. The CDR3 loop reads CASSMGLADTDTQYF. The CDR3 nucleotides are TGTGCCAGTAGTATGGGCCTAGCGGACACAGATACGCAGTATTTT.

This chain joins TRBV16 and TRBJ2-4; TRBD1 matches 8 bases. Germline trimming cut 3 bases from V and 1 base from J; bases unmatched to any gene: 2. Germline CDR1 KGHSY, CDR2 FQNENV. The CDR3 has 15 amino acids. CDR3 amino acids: CASSQRQGAKNIQYF. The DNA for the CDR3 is TGTGCCAGCAGCCAGCGACAGGGGGCCAAAAACATTCAGTACTTC.

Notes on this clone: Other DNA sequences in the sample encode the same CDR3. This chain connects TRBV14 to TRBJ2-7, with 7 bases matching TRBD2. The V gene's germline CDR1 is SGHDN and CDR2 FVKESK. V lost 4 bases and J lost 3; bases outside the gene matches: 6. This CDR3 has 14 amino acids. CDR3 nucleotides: TGTGCCAGCAGCCCCGCGGGCGGGGGCTACGAGCAGTACTTC. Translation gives CASSPAGGGYEQYF.

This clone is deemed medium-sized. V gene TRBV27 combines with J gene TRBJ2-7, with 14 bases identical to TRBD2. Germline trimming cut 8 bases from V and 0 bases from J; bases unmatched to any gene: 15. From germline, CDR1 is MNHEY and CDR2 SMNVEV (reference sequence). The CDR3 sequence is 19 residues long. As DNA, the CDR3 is TGTGCCAGCCGGACAGGGCCGACTAGCGGGAGGGCCTACTCCTACGAGCAGTACTTC. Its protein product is CASRTGPTSGRAYSYEQYF.

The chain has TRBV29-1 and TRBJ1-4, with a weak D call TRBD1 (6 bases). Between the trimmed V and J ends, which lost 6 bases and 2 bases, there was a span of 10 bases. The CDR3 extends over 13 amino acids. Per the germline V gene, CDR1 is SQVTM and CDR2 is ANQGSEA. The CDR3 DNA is TGCAGCGTCTACGACAGGACTAATGAAAAACTGTTTTTT. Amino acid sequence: CSVYDRTNEKLFF.

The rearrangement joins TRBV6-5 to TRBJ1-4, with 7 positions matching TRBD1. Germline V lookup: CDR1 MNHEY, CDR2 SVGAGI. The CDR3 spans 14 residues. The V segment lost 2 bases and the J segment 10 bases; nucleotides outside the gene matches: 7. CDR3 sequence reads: CASSYTGANGKLFF. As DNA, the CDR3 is TGTGCCAGCAGTTACACAGGGGCGAACGGAAAACTGTTTTTT.

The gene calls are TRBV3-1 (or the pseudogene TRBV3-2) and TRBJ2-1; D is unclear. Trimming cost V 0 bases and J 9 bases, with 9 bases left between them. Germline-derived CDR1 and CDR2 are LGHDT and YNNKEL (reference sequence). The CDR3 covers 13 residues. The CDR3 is CASSQDQVGEQFF. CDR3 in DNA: TGTGCCAGCAGCCAAGATCAGGTGGGTGAGCAGTTCTTC.

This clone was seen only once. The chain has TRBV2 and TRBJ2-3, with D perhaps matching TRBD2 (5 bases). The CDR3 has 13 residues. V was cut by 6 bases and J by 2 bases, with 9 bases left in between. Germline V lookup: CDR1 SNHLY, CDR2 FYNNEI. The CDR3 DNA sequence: TGTGCCAGCAGCCCCGACTACACAGATACGCAGTATTTT. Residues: CASSPDYTDTQYF.

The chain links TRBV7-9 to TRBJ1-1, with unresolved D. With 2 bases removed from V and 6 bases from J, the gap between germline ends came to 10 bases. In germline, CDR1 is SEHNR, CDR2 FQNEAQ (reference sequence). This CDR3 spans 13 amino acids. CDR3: CASSLRLEAEAFF. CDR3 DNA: TGTGCCAGCAGCTTAAGACTTGAAGCTGAAGCTTTCTTT.

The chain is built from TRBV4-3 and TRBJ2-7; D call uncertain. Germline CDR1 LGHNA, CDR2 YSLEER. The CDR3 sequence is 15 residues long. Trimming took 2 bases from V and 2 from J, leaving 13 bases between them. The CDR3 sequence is CASSQHLDGAYEQYF. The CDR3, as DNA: TGCGCCAGCAGCCAACATTTAGACGGAGCCTACGAGCAGTACTTC.

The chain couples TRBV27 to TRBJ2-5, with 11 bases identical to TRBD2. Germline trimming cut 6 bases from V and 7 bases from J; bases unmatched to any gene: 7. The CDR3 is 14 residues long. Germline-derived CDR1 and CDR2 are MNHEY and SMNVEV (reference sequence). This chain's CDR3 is CASSPSLAGGTQYF. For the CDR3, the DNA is TGTGCCAGCAGCCCTTCTCTAGCGGGGGGGACCCAGTACTTC.

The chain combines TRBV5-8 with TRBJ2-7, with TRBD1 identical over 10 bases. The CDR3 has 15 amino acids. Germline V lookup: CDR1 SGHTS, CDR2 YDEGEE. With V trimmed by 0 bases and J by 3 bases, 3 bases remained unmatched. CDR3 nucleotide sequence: TGTGCCAGCAGCTTGGCCCGGGACAGGGGCTACGAGCAGTACTTC. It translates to CASSLARDRGYEQYF.

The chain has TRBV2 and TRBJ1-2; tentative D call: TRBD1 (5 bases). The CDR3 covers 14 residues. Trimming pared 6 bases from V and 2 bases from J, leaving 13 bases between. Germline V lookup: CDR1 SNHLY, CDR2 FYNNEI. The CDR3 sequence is CASRQGQMNYGYTF. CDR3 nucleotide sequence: TGTGCCAGCAGGCAGGGTCAGATGAACTATGGCTACACCTTC.